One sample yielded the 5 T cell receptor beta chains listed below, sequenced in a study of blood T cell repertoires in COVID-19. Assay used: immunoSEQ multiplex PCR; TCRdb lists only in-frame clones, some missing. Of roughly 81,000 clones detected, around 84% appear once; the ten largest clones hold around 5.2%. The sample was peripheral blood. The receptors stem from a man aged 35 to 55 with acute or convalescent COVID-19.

The CDR3 region is CASSLRDRVETQYF. CDR3 sequence (DNA): TGTGCCAGCAGCTTACGGGACAGGGTAGAGACCCAGTACTTC. The rearrangement links TRBV7-2 to TRBJ2-5, with TRBD1 matching 9 bases. Germline trimming cut 2 bases from V and 4 bases from J; bases unmatched to any gene: 2. Germline loops: CDR1 SGHTA, CDR2 FQGNSA. CDR3 length: 14 residues.

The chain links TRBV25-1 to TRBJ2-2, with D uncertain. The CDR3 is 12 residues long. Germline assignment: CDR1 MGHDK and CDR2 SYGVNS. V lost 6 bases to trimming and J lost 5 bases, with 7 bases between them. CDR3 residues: CASSLQTGELFF. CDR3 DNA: TGTGCCAGCAGCCTACAGACCGGGGAGCTGTTTTTT.

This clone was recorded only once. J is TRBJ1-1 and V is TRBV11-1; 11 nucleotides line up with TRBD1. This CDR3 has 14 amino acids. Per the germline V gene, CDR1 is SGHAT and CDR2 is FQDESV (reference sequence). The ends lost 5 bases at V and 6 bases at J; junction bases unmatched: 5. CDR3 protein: CASSARTGGSEAFF. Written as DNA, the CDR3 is TGTGCCAGCAGCGCTCGGACAGGGGGCTCTGAAGCTTTCTTT.

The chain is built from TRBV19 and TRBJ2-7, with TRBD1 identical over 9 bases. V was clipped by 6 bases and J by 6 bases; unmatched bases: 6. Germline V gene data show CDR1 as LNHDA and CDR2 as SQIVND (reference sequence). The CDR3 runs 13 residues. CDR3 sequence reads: CASSRDRESEQYF. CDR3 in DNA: TGTGCCAGTAGCCGGGACAGGGAATCCGAGCAGTACTTC.

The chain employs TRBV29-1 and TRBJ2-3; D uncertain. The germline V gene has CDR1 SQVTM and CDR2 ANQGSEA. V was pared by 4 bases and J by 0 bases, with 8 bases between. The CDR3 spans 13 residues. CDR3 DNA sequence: TGCAGCGTTGTGGCTTCTAGCACAGATACGCAGTATTTT. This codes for CSVVASSTDTQYF.